The clone carrying this T cell receptor beta chain was seen a handful of times. The data originate from a study of blood T cell repertoires in COVID-19. In germline, CDR1 is SGDLS, CDR2 YYNGEE. This CDR3 has 17 residues. V lost 3 bases and J 4 bases, leaving 20 bases between the germline ends. Method: immunoSEQ multiplex PCR; TCRdb's copy keeps in-frame clones and lacks some. In the table there are 300,000 to 350,000 clones, around 91% of which are singletons. J is TRBJ1-3 and V is TRBV9; possibly TRBD1 for D (5 bases). The sequencing input was peripheral blood. This sequence originates from a woman in her late teens or twenties who had recovered from COVID-19. Written as DNA, the CDR3 is TGTGCCAGCAGCGCCCAGGGAGGCCGCGCGCTGGGAAACACCATATATTTT. This translates into CASSAQGGRALGNTIYF. The variable domain in full, completed from reference TRBV9 and TRBJ1-3, reads DSGVTQTPKHLITATGQRVTLRCSPRSGDLSVYWYQQSLDQGLQFLIQYYNGEERAKGNILERFSAQQFPDLHSELNLSSLELGDSALYFCASSAQGGRALGNTIYFGEGSWLTVV.